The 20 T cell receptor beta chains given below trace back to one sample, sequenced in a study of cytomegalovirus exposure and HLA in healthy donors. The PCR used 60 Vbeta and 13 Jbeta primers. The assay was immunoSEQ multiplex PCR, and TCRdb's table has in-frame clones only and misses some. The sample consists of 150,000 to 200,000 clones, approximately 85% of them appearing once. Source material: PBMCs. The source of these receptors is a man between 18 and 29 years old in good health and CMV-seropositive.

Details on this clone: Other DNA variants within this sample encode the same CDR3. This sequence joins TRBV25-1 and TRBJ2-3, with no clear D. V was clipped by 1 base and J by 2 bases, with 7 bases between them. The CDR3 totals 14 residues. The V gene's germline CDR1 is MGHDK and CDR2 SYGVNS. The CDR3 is CASSEFSLTDTQYF. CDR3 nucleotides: TGTGCCAGCAGTGAATTTAGTCTCACAGATACGCAGTATTTT.

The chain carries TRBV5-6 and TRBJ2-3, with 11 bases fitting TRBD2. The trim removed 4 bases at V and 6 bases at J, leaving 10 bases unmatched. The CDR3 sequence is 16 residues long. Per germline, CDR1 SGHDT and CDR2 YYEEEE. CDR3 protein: CASSETSGEPADTQYF. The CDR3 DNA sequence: TGTGCCAGCAGCGAGACTAGCGGGGAGCCAGCGGATACGCAGTATTTT.

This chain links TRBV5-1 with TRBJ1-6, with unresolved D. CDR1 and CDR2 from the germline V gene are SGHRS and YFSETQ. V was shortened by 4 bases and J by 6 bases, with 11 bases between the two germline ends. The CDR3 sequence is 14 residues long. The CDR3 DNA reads TGCGCCAGCAGCACATCCCAGATTAATTCACCCCTCCACTTT. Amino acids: CASSTSQINSPLHF.

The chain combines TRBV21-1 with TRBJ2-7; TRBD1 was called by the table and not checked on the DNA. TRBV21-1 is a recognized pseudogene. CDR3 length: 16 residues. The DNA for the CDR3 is TGTGCCAGCAGCTTCACAAGTGACAGGGGACACTACGAGCAGTACTTC. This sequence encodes CASSFTSDRGHYEQYF.

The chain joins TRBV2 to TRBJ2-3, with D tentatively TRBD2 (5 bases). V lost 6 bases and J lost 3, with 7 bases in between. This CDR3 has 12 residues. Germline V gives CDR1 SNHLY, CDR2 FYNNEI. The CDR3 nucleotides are TGTGCCAGCAGAGCGGAGACAGATACGCAGTATTTT. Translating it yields CASRAETDTQYF. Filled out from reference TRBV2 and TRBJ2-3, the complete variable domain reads EPEVTQTPSHQVTQMGQEVILRCVPISNHLYFYWYRQILGQKVEFLVSFYNNEISEKSEIFDDQFSVERPDGSNFTLKIRSTKLEDSAMYFCASRAETDTQYFGPGTRLTVL.

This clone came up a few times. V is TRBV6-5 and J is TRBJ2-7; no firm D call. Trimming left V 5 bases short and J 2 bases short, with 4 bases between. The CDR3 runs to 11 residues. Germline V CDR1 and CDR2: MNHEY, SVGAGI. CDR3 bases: TGTGCCAGCAGTGACACCTACGAGCAGTACTTC. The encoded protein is CASSDTYEQYF.

The CDR3 loop is CASSSAEAGRAFF. CDR3 DNA sequence: TGTGCCAGCAGCTCGGCCGAAGCGGGGAGGGCTTTCTTT. The genes are TRBV7-6 and TRBJ1-1, with D unresolved. Per germline, CDR1 SGHVS and CDR2 FNYEAQ. The ends were cut back, 4 bases at V and 11 bases at J, with 17 bases in the middle. The CDR3 has 13 amino acids.

The CDR3 sequence is CASSRRDTEAFF. The CDR3 DNA follows: TGTGCCAGCTCACGACGGGACACTGAAGCTTTCTTT. This chain links TRBV18 with TRBJ1-1; D unresolved. The CDR3 covers 12 residues. Trimming removed 4 bases from V and 3 bases from J, with 6 bases in between. Germline assignment: CDR1 KGHSH and CDR2 LQKENI.

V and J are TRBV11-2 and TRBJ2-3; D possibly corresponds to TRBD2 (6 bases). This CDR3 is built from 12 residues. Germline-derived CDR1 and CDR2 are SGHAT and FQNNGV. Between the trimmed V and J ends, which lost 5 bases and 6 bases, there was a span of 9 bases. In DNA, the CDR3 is TGTGCCAGCAGCCCCACTAGCGATACGCAGTATTTT. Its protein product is CASSPTSDTQYF. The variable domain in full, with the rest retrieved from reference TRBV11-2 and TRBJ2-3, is EAGVAQSPRYKIIEKRQSVAFWCNPISGHATLYWYQQILGQGPKLLIQFQNNGVVDDSQLPKDRFSAERLKGVDSTLKIQPAKLEDSAVYLCASSPTSDTQYFGPGTRLTVL.

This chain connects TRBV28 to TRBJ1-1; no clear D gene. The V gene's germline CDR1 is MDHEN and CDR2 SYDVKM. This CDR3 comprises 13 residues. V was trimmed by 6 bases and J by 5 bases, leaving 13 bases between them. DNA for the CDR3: TGTGCCAGCAGCCCCACCTCTCGGACTGAAGCTTTCTTT. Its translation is CASSPTSRTEAFF.

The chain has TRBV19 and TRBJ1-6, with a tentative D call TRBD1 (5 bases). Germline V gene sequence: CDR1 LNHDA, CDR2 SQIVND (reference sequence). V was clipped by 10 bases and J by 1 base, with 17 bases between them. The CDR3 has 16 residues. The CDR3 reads CATSPGLWSYNSPLHF. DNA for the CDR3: TGTGCCACCTCACCAGGGCTATGGTCCTATAATTCACCCCTCCACTTT.

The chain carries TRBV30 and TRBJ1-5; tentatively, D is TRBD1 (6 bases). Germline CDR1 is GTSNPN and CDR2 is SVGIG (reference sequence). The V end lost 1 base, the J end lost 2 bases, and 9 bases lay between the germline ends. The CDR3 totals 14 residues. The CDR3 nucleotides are TGTGCCTGGAGTGGGGGGCCCGGCAATCAGCCCCAGCATTTT. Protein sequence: CAWSGGPGNQPQHF.

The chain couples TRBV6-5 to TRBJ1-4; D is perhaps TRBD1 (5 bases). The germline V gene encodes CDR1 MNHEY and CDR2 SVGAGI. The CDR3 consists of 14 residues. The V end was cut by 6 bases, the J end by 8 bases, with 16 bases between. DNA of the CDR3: TGTGCCAGCAGCCGACGTGGGGCGAGGGAAAAACTGTTTTTT. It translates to CASSRRGAREKLFF.

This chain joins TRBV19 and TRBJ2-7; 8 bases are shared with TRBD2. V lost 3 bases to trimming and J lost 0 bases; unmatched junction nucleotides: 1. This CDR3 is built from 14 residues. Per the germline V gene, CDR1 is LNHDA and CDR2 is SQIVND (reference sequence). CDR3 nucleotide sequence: TGTGCCAGTAGTATCGCGGGGGGCTCCTACGAGCAGTACTTC. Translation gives CASSIAGGSYEQYF.

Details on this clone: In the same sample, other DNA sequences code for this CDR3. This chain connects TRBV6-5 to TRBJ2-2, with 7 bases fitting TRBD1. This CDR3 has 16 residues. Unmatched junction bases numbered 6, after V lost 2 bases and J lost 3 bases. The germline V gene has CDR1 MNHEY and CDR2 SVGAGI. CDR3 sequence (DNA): TGTGCCAGCAGTTACGCAGGGGGTGGGGACACCGGGGAGCTGTTTTTT. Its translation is CASSYAGGGDTGELFF.

The CDR3 coding sequence is TGTGCCAGCAGCGACAGGGAAGAGCAGTTCTTC. Its protein is CASSDREEQFF. The chain links TRBV2 to TRBJ2-1; TRBD1 agrees at 7 bases. The junction had 3 bases not matched to a gene; V was cut back by 6 bases and J by 10 bases. The V gene's germline CDR1 is SNHLY and CDR2 FYNNEI. The CDR3 consists of 11 residues.

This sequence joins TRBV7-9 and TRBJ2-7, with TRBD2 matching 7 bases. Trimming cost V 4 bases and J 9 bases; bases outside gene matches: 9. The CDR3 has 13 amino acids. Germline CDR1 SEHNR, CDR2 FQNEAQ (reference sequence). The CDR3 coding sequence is TGTGCCAGCAGCTGGCGTGGGGGGAGGGGGCAGTACTTC. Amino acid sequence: CASSWRGGRGQYF. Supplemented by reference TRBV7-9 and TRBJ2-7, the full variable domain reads DTGVSQNPRHKITKRGQNVTFRCDPISEHNRLYWYRQTLGQGPEFLTYFQNEAQLEKSRLLSDRFSAERPKGSFSTLEIQRTEQGDSAMYLCASSWRGGRGQYFGPGTRLTVT.

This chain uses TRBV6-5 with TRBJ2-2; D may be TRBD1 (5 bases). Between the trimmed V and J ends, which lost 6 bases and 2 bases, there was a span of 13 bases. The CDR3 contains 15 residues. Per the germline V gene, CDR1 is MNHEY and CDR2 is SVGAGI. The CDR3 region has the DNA TGTGCCAGCAGACCACAGGAGATAAACACCGGGGAGCTGTTTTTT. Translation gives CASRPQEINTGELFF.

Here the CDR3 DNA reads TGTGCCAGCAGCCCCGCACGGGGGAGGGACTACGAGCAGTACTTC. This translates into CASSPARGRDYEQYF. The chain carries TRBV5-4 and TRBJ2-5, with 7 bases that match TRBD2. The DNA end is more similar to TRBJ2-7, so the J call may be wrong. This CDR3 has 15 residues. Germline V CDR1 and CDR2: SGHNT, YYREEE (reference sequence).

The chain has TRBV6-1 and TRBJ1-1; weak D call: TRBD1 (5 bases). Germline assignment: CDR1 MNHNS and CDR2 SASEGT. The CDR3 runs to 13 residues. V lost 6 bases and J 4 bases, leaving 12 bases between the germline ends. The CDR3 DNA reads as TGTGCCAGCAGGGGACCCGGGGGCACTGAAGCTTTCTTT. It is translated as CASRGPGGTEAFF.